This T cell receptor (beta chain) was observed in a study of STAT5B mutations in CD4+ large granular lymphocyte leukemia. Study outcomes and limitations: Without putative leukemic clones, patient CD4-sorted repertoires remained more clonal than healthy CD4+ repertoires. Main leukemic clonotypes were patient-specific, but roughly 23% appeared at low frequency elsewhere.

This was a survey-level run. Some clones are missing from TCRdb's copy, which holds only in-frame ones; the method was immunoSEQ multiplex PCR. The sample holds about 38,000 clones, about four fifths seen once. This clone was detected only a few times. What it binds is unknown. Sequenced: CD4+ T cells from blood buffy coats. This clonotype was obtained from a human donor in good health.

As DNA, the CDR3 is TGTGCCACCGAAGGGACTAGCGGGTCCCACGAGCAGTACTTC. Its protein product is CATEGTSGSHEQYF. The chain joins TRBV6-5 to TRBJ2-7; 12 bases are shared with TRBD2. Trimming at V came to 10 bases and at J to 5 bases, leaving 9 bases not matched to a gene. The CDR3 has 14 amino acids. CDR1 and CDR2 from the germline V gene are MNHEY and SVGAGI.